The present entry profiles one T cell receptor beta chain with its context. This clone's antigen is unknown. No base quality information exists; no much larger clone differs at one position. Trimming at the junction amounts to 5 bases on V and 0 bases on J, and the germline ends lie 15 bases apart. The CDR3 runs 15 amino acids, cysteine and phenylalanine included. The DNA shown is the 45-base CDR3, in frame from base 1. CDR1 and CDR2 are read off the germline V gene (reference sequence) as DFQATT and SNEGSKA. This specimen belongs to a study of blood T cells in healthy people across ages (dated by TCRdb to about 2015). For the wider study: In model experiments, template switching captured roughly one uniquely barcoded TCR beta cDNA molecule for every two T cells. Age-related changes in TCR beta repertoire diversity were measured in the study by deep sequencing normalized with unique cDNA molecular identifiers. Donors were grouped into four age groups: young (average roughly 15 years), middle-aged (under 40), aged (about 59) and long-lived (about 82). To avoid experimental bias, donors of different ages were spread randomly across the sequencing lanes. Two additional independent replicas of 1 million unique cDNA reads from the same blood draw were analyzed for two donors (one aged 18 to 30 and one aged 80 or older). Study-wide conclusions, independent of this receptor: Estimates of total diversity based on one million sequenced T cells were regarded as lower bounds and as underestimates. Observed TCR beta diversity per million T cells fell roughly linearly with age, and a significant reduction was already apparent by age roughly 41. Donor CMV infection status was unknown, potentially confounding age-related changes in expanded clonotypes. Compared with the aged group, the long-lived group had more naive CD4+ T cells, fewer expanded clones and increased TCR diversity, suggesting age selection. There was a strong correlation between observed TCR beta diversity and the percentage of naive T cells measured by flow cytometry. Conclusive comparison of naive and antigen-experienced compartments was prevented by the profiling of bulk unsorted PBMCs.

The method behind the library was 5' RACE. Instrument used: Illumina HiSeq 2500. A second about 7 to 11 cycle PCR used a sample-barcoded 5' primer and a J-beta primer mix. Each TCR beta cDNA molecule received a unique molecular identifier from a template-switch 5' adaptor carrying 12 random nucleotides. At least 3 million CDR3-containing paired-end reads were obtained from each sample. First-strand cDNA synthesis was performed from all RNA using the Mint cDNA synthesis kit, with priming by a TRBC-specific oligonucleotide. Following uracil-DNA glycosylase treatment, a first 18-cycle PCR with universal primers M1SS and BC2_uni_R was performed on all cDNA. The authors' analysis ran thus. Normalization of each sample was performed by random selection of 1 million high-quality reads, each carrying a distinct molecular identifier. Reads sharing molecular identifiers were discarded rather than binned into consensus sequences. CDR3 identification, clonotype clustering and error correction used MiTCR with a Q25 quality threshold and the strictest error-elimination algorithm. A nonparametric unseen species model using Euler transformation provided a lower-bound estimate of total TCR beta diversity. In-frame beta chains were kept once TCRdb had trimmed the public reads at Q25 with fastp and called clones with MiXCR. CDR3 protein sequences are deduplicated, and each keeps its most common genes and DNA. Clone size and V and J calls follow TCRdb, not the original study. The sample includes about 570,000 distinct CDR3 sequences, with roughly a quarter observed a single time. The ten largest clones add up to approximately 18% of the sample.

Systemically healthy Caucasian individuals from Russia, some 38 in total and aged about 6 to 95 years, were included as donors. Roughly 9 milliliters of peripheral blood were drawn from each donor into EDTA-treated Vacutainer tubes. Ficoll-Paque density-gradient centrifugation was used to isolate PBMCs, with at least 7 million per sample. Total RNA, at least 6 micrograms per sample, was extracted from PBMCs with Trizol reagent. The percentages of naive CD45RAhigh/CD27high T cells were determined by flow cytometry on a PBMC aliquot from every donor. This receptor was taken from a woman in her 70s in good health. Sequencing used blood. Recombination joined TRBV20-1 with TRBJ2-3, with the identity of the D gene unclear. The DNA reads TGCAGTGCTCCCTTTCGGCAGGAGAGCACAGATACGCAGTATTTT. Its translation reads: CSAPFRQESTDTQYF.